A single T cell receptor (beta chain) is shown here with its context. This sample stems from a study of blood T cell repertoires in COVID-19. Study-wide context: Collection of acute and convalescent COVID-19 samples took place in the United States, Italy and Spain.

Those who participated ranged in age from 18 to 89 years and resided in 20 to 30 US areas. Allocation to cohorts depended on clinical history reported by the participants. Germline values: CDR1 KGHSH, CDR2 LQKENI. Trimming shortened V by 3 bases and J by 5 bases, and 16 bases separated the two germline ends. This CDR3 is 15 amino acids long. Per the authors' pipeline: Using reference gene primer amplification, nucleated cell counts were estimated. Assay: immunoSEQ multiplex PCR; the TCRdb copy retains only in-frame clones and omits some. The V and J calls and clone size come from that table; D and trimming were worked out from the DNA. In the table there are 200,000 to 250,000 clones, 85% to 90% of which are singletons.

The specimen sequenced was PBMCs or T cells enriched from blood (not recorded which). The genes are TRBV18 and TRBJ1-1; D possibly corresponds to TRBD1 (5 bases). The TCR comes from a woman in her late teens or twenties in a cohort exposed to, infected with or recovered from COVID-19 (not recorded which). In DNA, the CDR3 is TGTGCCAGCTCACCCTCCAGGGTGATCGAGACTGAAGCTTTCTTT. Its translation: CASSPSRVIETEAFF.